A selection of T cell receptor beta chains follows, all from one sample in a study of shared clonotypes between healthy human individuals. Measured with immunoSEQ multiplex PCR; TCRdb has only the in-frame clones, and not every one. The sample includes 850,000 to 1,200,000 clones, around 74% seen only once; the top ten take 1.4% to 1.5%. The sequenced material came from memory CD4+ T cells sorted from blood. The receptor source for this set is a man between 18 and 29 years old in good health. Each CDR3 is given with its conserved first and last residue. The order of the fields is V gene, D gene, J gene, CDR3 length, clone size, CDR3 protein, CDR3 DNA. A D gene is named only where the DNA matches it firmly. Expanded clones get a size class; other rows say once, few or many, or leave the size out.

>TRBV27|TRBD1|TRBJ1-2|16|few
CASSSDRGRGNYGYTF
TGTGCCAGCAGCTCAGACAGGGGGCGAGGGAACTATGGCTACACCTTC
>TRBV7-9|.|TRBJ1-2|13|.
CASSLRPADGYTF
TGTGCCAGCAGCTTAAGACCCGCGGATGGCTACACCTTC
>TRBV19|.|TRBJ2-3|14|.
CASSISASTDTQYF
TGTGCCAGTAGTATTTCGGCTAGCACAGATACGCAGTATTTT
>TRBV10-1|TRBD1|TRBJ1-6|14|.
CASSVTGDNSPLHF
TGCGCCAGCAGTGTGACAGGGGACAATTCACCCCTCCACTTT
>TRBV7-9|.|TRBJ2-5|12|.
CASSFHSETQYF
TGTGCCAGCAGCTTTCATTCAGAGACCCAGTACTTC
>TRBV5-6|.|TRBJ1-5|15|.
CASSYQGMSNQPQHF
TGTGCCAGCAGCTATCAGGGTATGAGCAATCAGCCCCAGCATTTT
>TRBV6-5|.|TRBJ2-1|15|once
CASSRLNPPYNEQFF
TGTGCCAGCAGCCGACTTAACCCTCCTTACAATGAGCAGTTCTTC
>TRBV11-2|.|TRBJ2-1|15|.
CASSLYSVGGNEQFF
TGTGCCAGCAGCTTATATAGCGTCGGTGGGAATGAGCAGTTCTTC
>TRBV5-1|.|TRBJ1-4|13|.
CASSRDPGEKLFF
TGCGCCAGCAGCCGGGACCCAGGAGAAAAACTGTTTTTT
>TRBV9|.|TRBJ2-5|11|few
CASSSQETQYF
TGTGCCAGCAGCTCTCAAGAGACCCAGTACTTC
>TRBV7-2|TRBD1|TRBJ1-5|13|once
CASSLTGGTPQHF
TGTGCCAGCAGCCTGACAGGGGGAACGCCCCAGCATTTT
>TRBV13|.|TRBJ1-5|16|few
CASSSGTLYGNQPQHF
TGTGCCAGCAGCTCCGGGACACTATATGGCAATCAGCCCCAGCATTTT
>TRBV27|.|TRBJ1-6|13|many
CASSFGRFSPLHF
TGTGCCAGCAGTTTCGGACGGTTTTCACCCCTCCACTTT
>TRBV5-5|.|TRBJ1-5|16|.
CASSLGGVQGNQPQHF
TGTGCCAGCAGCTTGGGAGGGGTACAGGGCAATCAGCCCCAGCATTTT
>TRBV7-9|TRBD1|TRBJ1-3|15|.
CASSTIQGTGNTIYF
TGTGCCAGCAGCACAATACAGGGGACTGGAAACACCATATATTTT
>TRBV7-2|.|TRBJ1-4|14|.
CASSISATNEKLFF
TGTGCCAGCAGCATATCTGCAACTAATGAAAAACTGTTTTTT
>TRBV19|.|TRBJ2-7|16|.
CASSDRAQASSYEQYF
TGTGCCAGTAGTGACCGAGCCCAGGCGAGCTCCTACGAGCAGTACTTC
>TRBV10-3|.|TRBJ1-5|15|.
CAISPGTPLRQPQHF
TGTGCCATCAGCCCCGGGACCCCGTTACGTCAGCCCCAGCATTTT
>TRBV5-1|.|TRBJ2-2|15|.
CASSLTVSGPGELFF
TGCGCCAGCAGCTTGACAGTGTCGGGCCCCGGGGAGCTGTTTTTT
>TRBV5-5|TRBD1|TRBJ1-2|16|.
CASSFSQGASSYGYTF
TGTGCCAGCAGCTTTTCACAGGGGGCGTCTAGCTATGGCTACACCTTC
>TRBV5-1|.|TRBJ1-3|14|.
CASSLGVRGNTIYF
TGCGCCAGCAGCTTGGGTGTAAGAGGAAACACCATATATTTT
>TRBV5-6|.|TRBJ1-2|13|.
CASSLRGDYGYTF
TGTGCCAGCAGCTTAAGGGGAGACTATGGCTACACCTTC
>TRBV2|TRBD2|TRBJ2-3|16|.
CASSAPTSGGADTQYF
TGTGCCAGCAGTGCTCCGACTAGCGGGGGCGCAGATACGCAGTATTTT
>TRBV7-3|.|TRBJ2-2|16|.
CASSPGTRPNTGELFF
TGTGCCAGCAGCCCCGGGACACGTCCGAACACCGGGGAGCTGTTTTTT
>TRBV10-1|TRBD2|TRBJ2-1|15|.
CASSEGGGVKDEQFF
TGCGCCAGCAGTGAGGGCGGGGGAGTTAAGGATGAGCAGTTCTTC
>TRBV9|.|TRBJ1-6|13|.
CASSRGYDSPLHF
TGTGCCAGCAGCCGAGGATATGATTCACCCCTCCACTTT
>TRBV16|.|TRBJ1-6|18|.
CASRQFVRVDSHNSPLHF
TGTGCCAGCAGACAGTTTGTTCGGGTGGACAGCCATAATTCACCCCTCCACTTT
>TRBV6-5|.|TRBJ2-3|15|.
CASRLAGLAVDTQYF
TGTGCCAGCAGACTGGCCGGCCTAGCAGTAGATACGCAGTATTTT
>TRBV30|TRBD1|TRBJ2-5|13|.
CAWTGGYQETQYF
TGTGCCTGGACAGGGGGCTACCAAGAGACCCAGTACTTC
>TRBV5-4|.|TRBJ2-5|12|.
CASSPGAETQYF
TGTGCCAGCAGCCCAGGGGCCGAGACCCAGTACTTC
>TRBV5-1|TRBD2|TRBJ2-3|14|.
CASTSGGSTDTQYF
TGCGCCAGCACGTCGGGAGGAAGCACAGATACGCAGTATTTT
>TRBV6-1|.|TRBJ1-5|14|.
CASSEGRGNQPQHF
TGTGCCAGCAGTGAAGGGAGGGGCAATCAGCCCCAGCATTTT
>TRBV5-4|.|TRBJ1-6|14|.
CASSLAGGNSPLHF
TGTGCCAGCAGCTTGGCTGGGGGTAATTCACCCCTCCACTTT
>TRBV19|.|TRBJ1-2|12|.
CASSPLNYGYTF
TGTGCCAGTAGTCCCCTTAACTATGGCTACACCTTC
>TRBV4-2|.|TRBJ2-1|16|.
CASSQGAGTRDNEQFF
TGTGCCAGCAGCCAAGGGGCGGGGACGAGGGACAATGAGCAGTTCTTC
>TRBV6-6|TRBD1|TRBJ1-5|14|.
CASRVGTGTQPQHF
TGTGCCAGCAGGGTCGGGACAGGGACCCAGCCCCAGCATTTT
>TRBV7-2|.|TRBJ1-5|15|.
CASSRNWGVGQPQHF
TGTGCCAGCAGCCGCAATTGGGGGGTTGGGCAGCCCCAGCATTTT
>TRBV30|TRBD1|TRBJ1-2|14|few
CAWSVQGAGYGYTF
TGTGCCTGGAGTGTACAGGGGGCTGGCTATGGCTACACCTTC
>TRBV2|TRBD1|TRBJ1-2|12|.
CASSGDSWGYTF
TGTGCCAGCAGTGGGGACAGTTGGGGCTACACCTTC
>TRBV6-5|.|TRBJ1-4|16|once
CASSYSKGEPNEKLFF
TGTGCCAGCAGTTACTCGAAAGGGGAGCCTAATGAAAAACTGTTTTTT
>TRBV9|TRBD2|TRBJ2-1|16|.
CASSVVAGGIYNEQFF
TGTGCCAGCAGCGTAGTAGCGGGAGGGATATACAATGAGCAGTTCTTC
>TRBV5-1|TRBD1|TRBJ2-6|19|.
CASSLEDRGGSSGANVLTF
TGCGCCAGCAGCCTGGAGGACAGGGGAGGGAGCTCTGGGGCCAACGTCCTGACTTTC
>TRBV4-3|TRBD2|TRBJ2-1|15|.
CASSQTSGSYNEQFF
TGCGCCAGCAGCCAAACTAGCGGGTCATACAATGAGCAGTTCTTC
>TRBV5-1|.|TRBJ2-7|15|.
CASSLVSGPAYEQYF
TGCGCCAGCAGCTTGGTGTCCGGGCCCGCCTACGAGCAGTACTTC
>TRBV6-5|.|TRBJ2-6|14|.
CASSLTGGANVLTF
TGTGCCAGCAGCCTCACCGGGGGGGCCAACGTCCTGACTTTC
>TRBV30|TRBD1|TRBJ2-2|14|once
CAWSNRGGAGELFF
TGTGCCTGGAGCAACAGGGGTGGGGCCGGGGAGCTGTTTTTT
>TRBV2|.|TRBJ2-2|15|.
CASRGDGGRTGELFF
TGTGCCAGCAGGGGCGATGGGGGGCGCACCGGGGAGCTGTTTTTT
>TRBV5-6|.|TRBJ2-7|15|.
CASSRGTYDSYEQYF
TGTGCCAGCAGCCGGGGGACGTATGACTCCTACGAGCAGTACTTC
>TRBV11-2|.|TRBJ2-3|12|.
CASRSPFDTQYF
TGTGCCAGCAGATCCCCTTTTGATACGCAGTATTTT
>TRBV5-4|TRBD1|TRBJ2-3|14|.
CASSFTTGSDTQYF
TGTGCCAGCAGCTTCACGACAGGGTCAGATACGCAGTATTTT
>TRBV7-9|TRBD1|TRBJ2-2|15|many
CASSWATGVIGELFF
TGTGCCAGCAGCTGGGCGACAGGGGTAATCGGGGAGCTGTTTTTT
>TRBV7-9|TRBD1|TRBJ1-4|16|few
CASSPWTGGGHEKLFF
TGTGCCAGCAGCCCTTGGACAGGGGGCGGTCATGAAAAACTGTTTTTT
>TRBV2|.|TRBJ2-1|12|few
CASGAGGPEQFF
TGTGCCAGCGGAGCTGGGGGGCCTGAGCAGTTCTTC